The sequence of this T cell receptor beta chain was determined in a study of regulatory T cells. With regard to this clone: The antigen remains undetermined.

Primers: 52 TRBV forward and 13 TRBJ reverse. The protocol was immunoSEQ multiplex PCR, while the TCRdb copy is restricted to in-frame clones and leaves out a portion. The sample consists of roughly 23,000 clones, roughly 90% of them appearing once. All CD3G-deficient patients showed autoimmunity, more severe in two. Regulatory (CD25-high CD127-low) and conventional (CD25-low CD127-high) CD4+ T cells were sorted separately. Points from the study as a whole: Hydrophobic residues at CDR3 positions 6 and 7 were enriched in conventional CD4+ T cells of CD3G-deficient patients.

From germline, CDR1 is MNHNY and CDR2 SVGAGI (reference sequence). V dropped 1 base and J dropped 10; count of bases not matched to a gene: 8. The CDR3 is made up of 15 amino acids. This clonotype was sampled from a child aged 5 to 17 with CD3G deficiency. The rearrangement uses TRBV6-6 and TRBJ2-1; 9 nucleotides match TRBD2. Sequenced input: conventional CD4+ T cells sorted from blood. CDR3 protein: CASSYLARLADEQFF. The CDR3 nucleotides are TGTGCCAGCAGTTACTTGGCCCGACTAGCGGACGAGCAGTTCTTC.